What follows are 7 T cell receptor beta chains derived from one specimen sequenced in a study of cytomegalovirus exposure and HLA in healthy donors. The PCR had 60 Vbeta and 13 Jbeta primers. Profiled with immunoSEQ multiplex PCR; TCRdb holds only in-frame clones, not every one. The sample consists of about 82,000 clones, roughly 80% of them appearing once. The specimen sequenced was PBMCs. Receptors originate from a man over 45 in good health and CMV-seronegative.

The J gene is TRBJ1-6, the V gene TRBV5-1, with TRBD1 as a possible D gene (5 bases). There are 16 residues in the CDR3. V lost 4 bases and J 5 bases, leaving 16 bases between the germline ends. CDR1 is SGHRS, CDR2 YFSETQ, per germline. CDR3 sequence: CASSPYDSPNNSPLHF. The DNA for the CDR3 is TGCGCCAGCAGCCCCTACGACAGTCCGAATAATTCACCCCTCCACTTT. Full variable domain (remainder filled in from reference TRBV5-1 and TRBJ1-6): KAGVTQTPRYLIKTRGQQVTLSCSPISGHRSVSWYQQTPGQGLQFLFEYFSETQRNKGNFPGRFSGRQFSNSRSEMNVSTLELGDSALYLCASSPYDSPNNSPLHFGNGTRLTVT.

This sequence joins TRBV11-2 and TRBJ1-1, with 8 nucleotides matching TRBD1. In germline, CDR1 is SGHAT, CDR2 FQNNGV. The CDR3 loop spans 13 amino acids. V lost 6 bases and J lost 6; bases outside the gene matches: 6. The CDR3 loop reads CASRLQGAPEAFF. CDR3 coding DNA: TGTGCCAGCAGGCTCCAGGGGGCTCCTGAAGCTTTCTTT.

This chain uses TRBV6-5 with TRBJ2-7, with 12 bases matching TRBD1. Germline CDR1 reads MNHEY; CDR2 reads SVGAGI. The CDR3 has 13 residues. V shed 6 bases and J 7 bases; nucleotides not matched to a gene: 4. The CDR3 nucleotides are TGTGCCAGCAGGGGACAGGGGGCGCGAGAGCAGTACTTC. Protein sequence: CASRGQGAREQYF.

The chain is built from TRBV2 and TRBJ1-4; D not certain. The CDR3 consists of 12 residues. Germline V gene data show CDR1 as SNHLY and CDR2 as FYNNEI. V lost 7 bases and J 8 bases, leaving 11 bases between the germline ends. Written as DNA, the CDR3 is TGTGCCAGCAAAGCTGTCGGGGAAAAACTGTTTTTT. Translated: CASKAVGEKLFF. The full variable domain, its missing parts supplied by reference TRBV2 and TRBJ1-4, is EPEVTQTPSHQVTQMGQEVILRCVPISNHLYFYWYRQILGQKVEFLVSFYNNEISEKSEIFDDQFSVERPDGSNFTLKIRSTKLEDSAMYFCASKAVGEKLFFGSGTQLSVL.

This chain connects TRBV18 to TRBJ2-2; no firm D call. Germline lookup yields CDR1 KGHSH and CDR2 LQKENI. Trimming took off 4 bases at V and 6 bases at J, with 3 bases between the two ends. The CDR3 extends over 11 amino acids. The CDR3 sequence: CASSRPGELFF. In nucleotides, the CDR3 is TGTGCCAGCTCACGGCCCGGGGAGCTGTTTTTT.

The gene calls are TRBV28 and TRBJ2-1; 12 bases are a match to TRBD2. Germline V gene sequence: CDR1 MDHEN, CDR2 SYDVKM. The CDR3 covers 15 residues. J lost 7 bases, V lost 3 bases, and 4 bases had no gene match. The CDR3 sequence is CASSFASGGANEQFF. As DNA, the CDR3 is TGTGCCAGCAGTTTTGCTAGCGGGGGGGCAAATGAGCAGTTCTTC.

This clone was counted a few times. The rearrangement uses TRBV6-6 and TRBJ2-7; D not resolved. The V gene's germline CDR1 is MNHNY and CDR2 SVGAGI (reference sequence). Trimming took off 5 bases at V and 1 base at J, with 12 bases between the two ends. This CDR3 region has 14 residues. In DNA form, the CDR3 reads TGTGCCAGCAGTCCTGACACAAATTCCTACGAGCAGTACTTC. It specifies CASSPDTNSYEQYF.